The clone carrying this T cell receptor (beta chain) occurred a few times. The antigen is unknown. TCRdb used MiXCR to reprocess the RT-PCR reads, holding one entry per CDR3 protein. Of more than 700,000 distinct CDR3 sequences detected, 21% appear once; the ten largest clones hold approximately 10%. The data were taken from a study of response to subunit inactivated influenza vaccine. Study-level results: The authors proposed limited new T cell recruitment per seasonal influenza vaccination.

CDR1 and CDR2 (germline): DFQATT, SNEGSKA (reference sequence). The CDR3 totals 14 residues. The V gene lost 3 bases and the J gene lost 4 bases, with 13 bases spanning the gap. The chain combines TRBV20-1 with TRBJ2-1, with D perhaps matching TRBD1 (6 bases). The TCR was taken from a man between 45 and 60 years old who received an inactivated influenza vaccine. Sequencing was performed on PBMCs from blood, taken 5 days after vaccination. CDR3 bases: TGCAGTGCTAGGATGGGACACTCGTACAATGAGCAGTTCTTC. It yields the protein CSARMGHSYNEQFF.